These 32 T cell receptor beta chains were all obtained from the same sample, sequenced in a study of T cells in Graves' hyperthyroidism and ophthalmopathy. RNA transcripts provided the source from which TCR beta CDR3 regions were amplified. HTBI primers drove first-round RT-PCR of the TCR CDR3. Each CDR3 protein gets one entry after TCRdb re-called the multiplex PCR reads with MiXCR. Of some 340,000 distinct CDR3 sequences listed, approximately 14% are singletons. The sequenced sample consisted of blood. The receptors here all came from a woman aged 40 to 55 with Graves' ophthalmopathy.

Concerning this clonotype: A read error is possible here, since a much larger clone lies one base away. The chain uses TRBV15 and TRBJ2-5; D tentatively reads TRBD1 or TRBD2 (5 bases each). The V gene's germline CDR1 is LNHNV and CDR2 YYDKDF (reference sequence). This CDR3 has 14 residues. The CDR3 loop is CVTSRPGARETQYF. DNA for the CDR3: TGTGTCACCAGCCGCCCCGGGGCCAGGGAGACCCAGTACTTC.

Concerning this clonotype: A read error is possible here, since a much larger clone lies one base away. The chain couples TRBV7-2 to TRBJ2-7, with D possibly TRBD2 on 5 matching bases. V lost 6 bases and J lost 0, with 21 bases in between. This CDR3 is 17 amino acids long. Per germline, CDR1 SGHTA and CDR2 FQGNSA. CDR3 sequence: CASSRRGAGSSSYEQYF. CDR3 nucleotide sequence: TGTGCCAGCAGTCGCCGGGGTGCGGGCTCCAGCTCCTACGAGCAGTACTTC.

Only a few counts were recorded for this clonotype. The chain couples TRBV30 to TRBJ2-5, with a possible D match to TRBD1 (7 bases). The V and J ends lost 7 bases and 2 bases respectively, with 20 bases between them. The CDR3 is made up of 15 amino acids. Per germline, CDR1 GTSNPN and CDR2 SVGIG (reference sequence). The CDR3 nucleotides read TGTGCCTCCCAAATCGGGGGACAGACACAAGAGACCCAGTACTTC. Amino acids: CASQIGGQTQETQYF.

This clonotype was seen ten or more times. The rearrangement joins TRBV11-1 to TRBJ1-1; perhaps TRBD1 as D (6 bases). Trimming took off 1 base at V and 0 bases at J, with 15 bases between the two ends. Germline assignment: CDR1 SGHAT and CDR2 FQDESV (reference sequence). This CDR3 has 17 residues. The CDR3 region has the DNA TGTGCCAGCAGCTTAGGTTCAGGGGCCGGTTTGAACACTGAAGCTTTCTTT. Its translation: CASSLGSGAGLNTEAFF.

This clonotype was detected many times. The chain has TRBV12-3 or TRBV12-4 and TRBJ1-3; D is possibly TRBD1 (5 bases). The germline V and J ends were trimmed by 2 bases and 4 bases, with 12 bases remaining between them. The CDR3 runs to 15 residues. CDR3 nucleotides: TGTGCCAGCAGTTTAAAGTCGGGACTCGGAAACACCATATATTTT. It specifies CASSLKSGLGNTIYF.

This chain uses TRBV10-3 with TRBJ1-2; D is unclear. Germline V gene data show CDR1 as ENHRY and CDR2 as SYGVKD. The CDR3 covers 14 residues. Trimming removed 5 bases at V and 6 bases at J, with 16 bases between. The CDR3 coding sequence is TGTGCCATCAGTAAAGAAGGGAGACACAATGGCTACACCTTC. Its protein is CAISKEGRHNGYTF.

This clonotype showed up just a few times. The CDR3: CATSRLAGVHNEQFF. The CDR3 DNA reads as TGTGCCACCAGCAGGTTAGCGGGAGTCCACAATGAGCAGTTCTTC. The chain recombines TRBV15 with TRBJ2-1; 9 bases agree with TRBD2. This CDR3 has 15 amino acids. CDR1 and CDR2 (germline): LNHNV, YYDKDF (reference sequence). V was pared by 3 bases and J by 5 bases, with 5 bases of the junction left unmatched. Based on the CDR3 plus reference TRBV15 and TRBJ2-1, the full variable domain is DAMVIQNPRYQVTQFGKPVTLSCSQTLNHNVMYWYQQKSSQAPKLLFHYYDKDFNNEADTPDNFQSRRPNTSFCFLDIRSPGLGDTAMYLCATSRLAGVHNEQFFGPGTRLTVL.

This clonotype was detected many times. DNA of the CDR3: TGTGCCATCAGTGTATTAGCGGGAGGGACTAGCACAGATACGCAGTATTTT. It codes for CAISVLAGGTSTDTQYF. The genes are TRBV10-3 and TRBJ2-3; TRBD2 aligns across 11 bases. The V and J ends lost 4 bases and 0 bases, in that order; junction bases with no gene match: 6. The CDR3 is 17 amino acids. Germline V CDR1 and CDR2: ENHRY, SYGVKD.

This clonotype was seen repeatedly, ten times or more. J is TRBJ2-5 and V is TRBV7-8; the match to TRBD1 covers 10 bases. CDR1 is SGHVS and CDR2 is FQNEAQ in the germline V gene. V was pared by 5 bases and J by 7 bases, with 7 bases of the junction left unmatched. This CDR3 spans 14 amino acids. The CDR3: CASSPRDRGWTQYF. The CDR3 bases are TGTGCCAGCAGCCCCCGGGACAGGGGTTGGACCCAGTACTTC.

The CDR3 loop is CASSSTGTYMGTQYF. The DNA of the CDR3 is TGTGCCAGTAGTAGCACCGGGACCTATATGGGTACGCAGTATTTT. The chain carries TRBV19 and TRBJ2-3; D might be TRBD1 or TRBD2, each matching 5 bases. Trimming cost V 4 bases and J 8 bases, with 19 bases left between them. Per germline, CDR1 LNHDA and CDR2 SQIVND (reference sequence). CDR3 length: 15 amino acids.

At least ten counts were recorded for this clonotype. This chain uses TRBV12-3 or TRBV12-4 with TRBJ1-4; the match to TRBD1 covers 8 bases. Trimming took 7 bases from V and 8 from J; bases not matched to a gene: 9. The CDR3 consists of 14 residues. This CDR3 is CASTPDREGEKLFF. DNA for the CDR3: TGTGCCAGCACCCCGGACAGGGAGGGAGAAAAACTGTTTTTT.

This clonotype was counted many times. The chain couples TRBV5-1 to TRBJ1-1; TRBD1 matches at 7 bases. CDR3 length: 14 residues. The V and J ends lost 1 base and 3 bases, in that order; junction bases with no gene match: 3. Per the germline V gene, CDR1 is SGHRS and CDR2 is YFSETQ. CDR3 sequence (DNA): TGCGCCAGCAGCTTGACAGGGGCGTACACTGAAGCTTTCTTT. It yields the protein CASSLTGAYTEAFF.

At least ten counts were recorded for this clonotype. The V call is TRBV27, the J call TRBJ2-3, with D perhaps matching TRBD1 (5 bases). The length of the CDR3 is 13 residues. Trimming took 1 base from V and 9 from J, leaving 11 bases between them. Per the germline V gene, CDR1 is MNHEY and CDR2 is SMNVEV (reference sequence). Here the CDR3 reads CASSLYIQGTQYF. In DNA form, the CDR3 reads TGTGCCAGCAGTTTATACATTCAGGGCACGCAGTATTTT.

The rearrangement joins TRBV3-1 to TRBJ1-2, with D possibly TRBD1 on 6 matching bases. This CDR3 comprises 15 residues. Per germline, CDR1 LGHDT and CDR2 YNNKEL (reference sequence). V lost 5 bases, J lost 1 base, and 14 bases lay in between. CDR3 amino acids: CASSSTGIGNYGYTF. Written as DNA, the CDR3 is TGTGCCAGCAGCAGTACAGGGATTGGTAACTATGGCTACACCTTC.

V gene TRBV15 combines with J gene TRBJ1-5; D may be TRBD1 (6 bases). V lost 1 base, J lost 2 bases, and 12 bases lay in between. Germline CDR1 LNHNV, CDR2 YYDKDF (reference sequence). This CDR3 comprises 16 residues. CDR3 region: CATSRGGGDRNQPQHF. DNA of the CDR3: TGTGCCACCAGCAGAGGAGGGGGAGATCGCAATCAGCCCCAGCATTTT.

This clonotype was observed a handful of times. The V gene is TRBV20-1, the J gene TRBJ2-1; perhaps TRBD1 as D (6 bases). Germline V CDR1 and CDR2: DFQATT, SNEGSKA (reference sequence). The V end lost 5 bases, the J end lost 7 bases, and 6 bases lay between the germline ends. This CDR3 has 10 amino acids. The CDR3 DNA reads as TGCAGTGCTGGACAGAATGAGCAGTTCTTC. It codes for CSAGQNEQFF.

This clonotype occurred many times. This sequence joins TRBV10-3 and TRBJ2-5, with D perhaps TRBD1 (6 bases). The V end was cut by 6 bases, the J end by 5 bases, with 13 bases between. Germline V gene lookup returns CDR1 ENHRY and CDR2 SYGVKD. The length of the CDR3 is 13 residues. DNA of the CDR3: TGTGCCATCAGCCTCCGGCAGGGGGAGACCCAGTACTTC. As protein: CAISLRQGETQYF.

This clonotype was seen only a few times. This chain uses TRBV7-2 with TRBJ2-1; TRBD2 might be the D (6 bases). CDR3 length: 15 amino acids. V dropped 2 bases and J dropped 9 bases, with 17 bases sitting between them. Germline assignment: CDR1 SGHTA and CDR2 FQGNSA. This chain's CDR3 is CASSLQRVPVGEQFF. The CDR3 nucleotides read TGTGCCAGCAGCTTACAGCGGGTACCTGTCGGTGAGCAGTTCTTC.

In this sample, this clonotype turned up a few times. J is TRBJ2-1 and V is TRBV3-1, with TRBD2 matching 9 bases. J was trimmed by 10 bases and V by 1 base; bases with no gene match: 5. CDR1 is LGHDT and CDR2 is YNNKEL in the germline V gene (reference sequence). This CDR3 comprises 14 residues. CDR3 coding DNA: TGTGCCAGCAGCCAAGGACTAGCGGAGGGGGAGCAGTTCTTC. This gives the protein CASSQGLAEGEQFF.

This clonotype was counted many times. CDR3: CAGRTSGSNEQFF. The DNA of the CDR3 is TGTGCCGGCCGGACTAGCGGGAGTAATGAGCAGTTCTTC. The rearrangement joins TRBV25-1 to TRBJ2-1; 13 positions match TRBD2. This CDR3 contains 13 residues. Unmatched junction bases numbered 5, after V lost 11 bases and J lost 7 bases. The germline CDR1 and CDR2 sequences are MGHDK and SYGVNS.

The chain recombines TRBV5-5 with TRBJ1-1; no clear D. The germline V and J ends were trimmed by 1 base and 1 base, with 8 bases remaining between them. Germline V gene lookup returns CDR1 SGHKS and CDR2 YYEKEE (reference sequence). This CDR3 is 14 amino acids long. The CDR3 DNA reads as TGTGCCAGCAGCTTGATACATTCGAACACTGAAGCTTTCTTT. It encodes CASSLIHSNTEAFF.

The J gene is TRBJ1-2, the V gene TRBV19; D call uncertain. The V and J ends lost 7 bases and 5 bases respectively, with 20 bases between them. CDR1 LNHDA and CDR2 SQIVND come from the germline V gene (reference sequence). There are 15 residues in the CDR3. The CDR3 is CASTIDNSGLYGYTF. In DNA form, the CDR3 reads TGTGCCAGTACCATAGACAACTCGGGCCTGTATGGCTACACCTTC.

This clonotype was picked up many times. This chain links TRBV2 with TRBJ1-2, with D unclear. This CDR3 region has 13 residues. From germline, CDR1 is SNHLY and CDR2 FYNNEI. With 0 bases removed from V and 4 bases from J, the gap between germline ends came to 6 bases. The CDR3 loop is CASSEAGFYGYTF. In DNA form, the CDR3 reads TGTGCCAGCAGTGAAGCAGGGTTCTATGGCTACACCTTC.

This clonotype has ten or more counts. Written as DNA, the CDR3 is TGTGCCAGCAGTGAAGCGCTACACAGTAGGTTGGAGACCCAGTACTTC. Translating it yields CASSEALHSRLETQYF. The rearrangement links TRBV2 to TRBJ2-5; D gene unclear. Germline values: CDR1 SNHLY, CDR2 FYNNEI. This CDR3 has 16 amino acids. V was shortened by 0 bases and J by 5 bases, with 16 bases between the two germline ends.

This clonotype was picked up many times. This chain joins TRBV28 and TRBJ1-1; the match to TRBD1 covers 10 bases. Losses at the gene ends were 5 bases for V and 6 bases for J; bases not matched to a gene: 12. Germline V gene lookup returns CDR1 MDHEN and CDR2 SYDVKM. The length of the CDR3 is 16 residues. DNA for the CDR3: TGTGCCAGCAGTCGTCCCTGGGACAGGGGTGACGCTGAAGCTTTCTTT. It translates to CASSRPWDRGDAEAFF.

This chain joins TRBV11-3 and TRBJ2-1; D unresolved. The CDR3 has 13 residues. V lost 3 bases, J lost 6 bases, and 9 bases lay in between. Germline V gives CDR1 SGHNT, CDR2 YENEEA. For the CDR3, the DNA is TGTGCCAGCAGCTTCGGCGAAGTCAATGAGCAGTTCTTC. As protein: CASSFGEVNEQFF.

This clonotype was found many times. The chain joins TRBV20-1 to TRBJ1-5, with 8 bases aligning to TRBD1. V dropped 5 bases and J dropped 1; count of bases not matched to a gene: 4. Germline CDR1 DFQATT, CDR2 SNEGSKA (reference sequence). The CDR3 consists of 14 residues. CDR3 protein: CSAGRTGSNQPQHF. CDR3 nucleotide sequence: TGCAGTGCTGGACGGACAGGGAGCAATCAGCCCCAGCATTTT.

This clonotype appeared many times. V and J are TRBV5-1 and TRBJ1-2; D possibly corresponds to TRBD1 (5 bases). This CDR3 region has 15 residues. Germline-derived CDR1 and CDR2 are SGHRS and YFSETQ. V was pared by 3 bases and J by 2 bases, with 14 bases between. CDR3 nucleotides: TGCGCCAGCAGCTCGCTCGGAGGGGAAAACTATGGCTACACCTTC. This sequence encodes CASSSLGGENYGYTF.

The rearrangement joins TRBV20-1 to TRBJ1-2, with 8 bases aligning to TRBD1. V was clipped by 0 bases and J by 7 bases; unmatched bases: 1. Germline V CDR1 and CDR2: DFQATT, SNEGSKA (reference sequence). The CDR3 consists of 12 residues. The CDR3 bases are TGCAGTGCTAGAGATACAGGGGGTGGCTACACCTTC. Its translation: CSARDTGGGYTF.

CDR3 nucleotide sequence: TGCAGTGCCCGCCCGGACTTATACAATGAGCAGTTCTTC. Translated, it gives CSARPDLYNEQFF. The rearrangement links TRBV20-1 to TRBJ2-1; D might be TRBD2 (5 bases). V shed 6 bases and J shed 4 bases, with 13 bases lying between them. The germline gives CDR1 DFQATT, CDR2 SNEGSKA (reference sequence). This CDR3 has 13 amino acids.

This clonotype was seen repeatedly, ten times or more. This chain connects TRBV30 to TRBJ2-3; D unclear. CDR1 and CDR2 from the germline V gene are GTSNPN and SVGIG (reference sequence). The V end was cut by 0 bases, the J end by 5 bases, with 6 bases between. The CDR3 sequence is 12 residues long. CDR3 nucleotides: TGTGCCTGGAGTGTACTGGAAGATACGCAGTATTTT. Its protein product is CAWSVLEDTQYF. The full variable domain, completed using reference TRBV30 and TRBJ2-3, is SQTIHQWPATLVQPVGSPLSLECTVEGTSNPNLYWYRQAAGRGLQLLFYSVGIGQISSEVPQNLSASRPQDRQFILSSKKLLLSDSGFYLCAWSVLEDTQYFGPGTRLTVL.

The sample holds many counts of this clonotype. The chain's CDR3 is CASLQDLSSYEQYF. CDR3 DNA: TGTGCCAGCCTTCAGGATCTGTCCTCCTACGAGCAGTACTTC. The chain employs TRBV2 and TRBJ2-7, with D hard to call. The ends were cut back, 8 bases at V and 0 bases at J, with 14 bases in the middle. The CDR3 totals 14 residues. Germline CDR1 SNHLY, CDR2 FYNNEI.